The next 17 T cell receptor beta chains were all read from a single sample in a study of blood T cell repertoires in COVID-19. The method was immunoSEQ multiplex PCR; TCRdb's version includes in-frame clones alone and lacks a portion of them. Here the sample spans a few hundred thousand clones, roughly 84% being singletons. Sequencing was performed on peripheral blood. The receptors originated from a woman aged 55-69 years with acute or convalescent COVID-19.

This clone appeared a few times. The V and J genes are TRBV4-3 and TRBJ1-2, with TRBD1 matching 8 bases. CDR1 is LGHNA, CDR2 YSLEER, per germline. The V segment lost 0 bases and the J segment 3 bases; nucleotides outside the gene matches: 0. The length of the CDR3 is 14 residues. CDR3 nucleotide sequence: TGCGCCAGCAGCCAAGAGGACAGGGACTATGGCTACACCTTC. Encoded protein: CASSQEDRDYGYTF.

This clone was counted a single time. V and J are TRBV7-9 and TRBJ2-1; 7 nucleotides align to TRBD2. In germline, CDR1 is SEHNR, CDR2 FQNEAQ (reference sequence). J gave up 7 bases and V 5 bases, and 8 bases lay outside the gene matches. The CDR3 runs 14 residues. CDR3 region: CASSAGGMANEQFF. In nucleotides, the CDR3 is TGTGCCAGCAGCGCCGGGGGGATGGCGAATGAGCAGTTCTTC.

This clone was counted only a few times. The chain couples TRBV6-5 to TRBJ1-2; 7 bases align to TRBD1. CDR3 length equals 14 residues. The V segment lost 6 bases and the J segment 4 bases; nucleotides outside the gene matches: 8. CDR1 is MNHEY, CDR2 SVGAGI, per germline. The CDR3, as DNA: TGTGCCAGCAGATCTCCGGGACAGACCTATGGCTACACCTTC. It codes for CASRSPGQTYGYTF.

The V and J genes are TRBV3-1 (or the pseudogene TRBV3-2) and TRBJ1-2; D is ambiguous. This CDR3 contains 12 residues. The germline V gene has CDR1 LGHDT and CDR2 YNNKEL (reference sequence). Trimming pared 4 bases from V and 8 bases from J, leaving 11 bases between. DNA for the CDR3: TGTGCCAGCAGCCGAGCGGCCCTAGGCTACACCTTC. It codes for CASSRAALGYTF.

The chain is built from TRBV4-1 and TRBJ1-1; 8 positions match TRBD1. The CDR3 is 17 amino acids. Germline V lookup: CDR1 MGHRA, CDR2 YSYEKL. After removal of 4 bases from V and 2 bases from J, the junction contained 12 bases not matched to a gene. The CDR3 region has the DNA TGCGCCAGCAGCCCATATACAGGGGGGAAGGGAAACACTGAAGCTTTCTTT. Translating it yields CASSPYTGGKGNTEAFF.

The chain uses TRBV6-2 or TRBV6-3 and TRBJ1-2; 9 bases are shared with TRBD1. V was pared by 7 bases and J by 1 base, with 10 bases of the junction left unmatched. CDR3 length: 16 residues. Germline V lookup: CDR1 MNHEY, CDR2 SVGEGT. As DNA, the CDR3 is TGTGCCAGCAACCCCGGGACAGGGAGGCTTAACTATGGCTACACCTTC. It is translated as CASNPGTGRLNYGYTF.

This clone has a handful of counts. This chain uses TRBV7-5 with TRBJ1-5; the D call of TRBD1 is as the table states it, not checked on the DNA. TRBV7-5 is a known pseudogene. The CDR3 is 15 residues long. CDR3 sequence: CARSLAQGTQRPQHF. The CDR3 bases are TGTGCCAGAAGCTTAGCGCAGGGTACCCAGAGGCCCCAGCATTTT.

V is TRBV9 and J is TRBJ2-2, with D perhaps matching TRBD2 (6 bases). The length of the CDR3 is 16 residues. V lost 2 bases to trimming and J lost 0 bases, with 11 bases between them. The germline gives CDR1 SGDLS, CDR2 YYNGEE. CDR3 DNA: TGTGCCAGCAGCGTTCGGGGGACTGCGAACACCGGGGAGCTGTTTTTT. Protein product: CASSVRGTANTGELFF. The full variable domain, its missing parts supplied by reference TRBV9 and TRBJ2-2, is DSGVTQTPKHLITATGQRVTLRCSPRSGDLSVYWYQQSLDQGLQFLIQYYNGEERAKGNILERFSAQQFPDLHSELNLSSLELGDSALYFCASSVRGTANTGELFFGEGSRLTVL.

The V call is TRBV12-3 or TRBV12-4, the J call TRBJ2-2; D not certain. There are 13 residues in the CDR3. The V end lost 3 bases, the J end lost 7 bases, and 9 bases lay between the germline ends. For the CDR3, the DNA is TGTGCCAGCAGTTTGCTGGTGAGCGGGGAGCTGTTTTTT. Amino acids: CASSLLVSGELFF.

The chain is built from TRBV27 and TRBJ1-2, with D unresolved. Trimming removed 3 bases from V and 10 bases from J, with 18 bases in between. Germline loops: CDR1 MNHEY, CDR2 SMNVEV (reference sequence). The CDR3 has 14 residues. CDR3 nucleotides: TGTGCCAGCAGTTTTCGTAGGGAGATCGATGACTACACCTTC. Encoded protein: CASSFRREIDDYTF.

The CDR3 reads CAWSERVNTEAFF. The CDR3 DNA is TGTGCCTGGTCTGAGCGAGTGAACACTGAAGCTTTCTTT. The chain joins TRBV30 to TRBJ1-1; D uncertain. The ends were cut back, 5 bases at V and 0 bases at J, with 10 bases in the middle. Germline V lookup: CDR1 GTSNPN, CDR2 SVGIG (reference sequence). The CDR3 is made up of 13 amino acids.

The chain has TRBV5-1 and TRBJ1-2; no reliable D call. V shed 7 bases and J shed 4 bases, with 14 bases lying between them. This CDR3 contains 13 residues. CDR1 and CDR2 (germline): SGHRS, YFSETQ. The CDR3 sequence is CASRRSAGYGYTF. Here the CDR3 DNA reads TGCGCCAGCCGACGTAGCGCTGGCTATGGCTACACCTTC.

The V gene is TRBV21-1, the J gene TRBJ2-7; the table names TRBD1, a call not compared with the DNA. TRBV21-1 is annotated as a pseudogene. This CDR3 comprises 14 residues. CDR3 in DNA: TGTGCCAGCAGCGAATACAGGGGGTCGGGCGAGCAGTACTTC. Translation gives CASSEYRGSGEQYF.

The chain couples TRBV5-6 to TRBJ2-7; D perhaps matches TRBD1 (6 bases). The CDR3 sequence is 13 residues long. V was clipped by 1 base and J by 5 bases, with 10 bases between them. CDR1 and CDR2 from the germline V gene are SGHDT and YYEEEE. The CDR3, as DNA: TGTGCCAGCAGCTTGACAGGGTCCCACGAGCAGTACTTC. Its protein is CASSLTGSHEQYF. The complete variable domain, with remaining parts taken from reference TRBV5-6 and TRBJ2-7, reads DAGVTQSPTHLIKTRGQQVTLRCSPKSGHDTVSWYQQALGQGPQFIFQYYEEEERQRGNFPDRFSGHQFPNYSSELNVNALLLGDSALYLCASSLTGSHEQYFGPGTRLTVT.

The V and J genes are TRBV9 and TRBJ1-1; a possible D gene is TRBD1 (6 bases). The V gene lost 5 bases and the J gene lost 2 bases, with 13 bases spanning the gap. The CDR3 loop spans 14 amino acids. The germline CDR1 and CDR2 sequences are SGDLS and YYNGEE. The CDR3 DNA is TGTGCCAGCAGTACCGGGACAATAAACACTGAAGCTTTCTTT. Its translation is CASSTGTINTEAFF.

This clone was seen once. This chain links TRBV27 with TRBJ1-3; 7 bases line up with TRBD1. CDR3 size: 15 residues. Germline CDR1 MNHEY, CDR2 SMNVEV (reference sequence). V shed 2 bases, J shed 1 base, and the junction held 2 bases outside the gene matches. CDR3 sequence reads: CASSLEGASGNTIYF. CDR3 in DNA: TGTGCCAGCAGTTTAGAGGGGGCGTCTGGAAACACCATATATTTT.

V is TRBV11-3 and J is TRBJ2-2; possible D gene TRBD2, 5 bases. This CDR3 is 13 amino acids long. The germline CDR1 and CDR2 sequences are SGHNT and YENEEA. V lost 3 bases, J lost 7 bases, and 9 bases lay in between. CDR3 nucleotides: TGTGCCAGCAGCTTCAATAGCGTCGGGGAGCTGTTTTTT. This translates into CASSFNSVGELFF.